These 11 T cell receptor beta chains were sequenced from one sample in a study of T cell responses to AZD1222 COVID-19 vaccine. Method: immunoSEQ multiplex PCR; TCRdb's copy keeps in-frame clones and lacks some. Altogether some 170,000 clones are present, around 90% being singletons, with the ten largest covering 2.6%. This material consisted of peripheral blood, taken on day 0 of AZD1222 vaccination. The receptor set was obtained from an adult in good health.

This chain links TRBV12-5 with TRBJ1-2; 10 nucleotides line up with TRBD1. The CDR3 totals 18 residues. Germline CDR1 is LGHNT and CDR2 is FRNRAP. V shed 2 bases, J shed 4 bases, and the junction held 13 bases outside the gene matches. CDR3 in DNA: TGTGCTAGTGGTTTGCCTCGTCCGGGGACAGGGGTAATCTATGGCTACACCTTC. Its protein is CASGLPRPGTGVIYGYTF.

V gene TRBV11-1 combines with J gene TRBJ1-5; D unclear. V dropped 5 bases and J dropped 5 bases, with 10 bases sitting between them. The length of the CDR3 is 13 residues. The V gene's germline CDR1 is SGHAT and CDR2 FQDESV (reference sequence). CDR3 region: CASSAEPYQPQHF. DNA for the CDR3: TGTGCCAGCAGCGCCGAGCCTTATCAGCCCCAGCATTTT.

The chain joins TRBV6-4 to TRBJ1-1; D is uncertain. The CDR3 consists of 14 residues. Trimming took off 5 bases at V and 2 bases at J, with 12 bases between the two ends. Germline V lookup: CDR1 MRHNA, CDR2 SNTAGT. The chain's CDR3 is CASSTSPGNTEAFF. Written as DNA, the CDR3 is TGTGCCAGCAGTACCTCGCCGGGAAACACTGAAGCTTTCTTT.

This sequence joins TRBV6-2 or TRBV6-3 and TRBJ1-5; no clear D gene. Germline V gene lookup returns CDR1 MNHEY and CDR2 SVGEGT. The V end lost 5 bases, the J end lost 1 base, and 6 bases lay between the germline ends. The CDR3 loop spans 13 amino acids. The CDR3 coding sequence is TGTGCCAGCAGTCTCCGGAGCAATCAGCCCCAGCATTTT. Translated: CASSLRSNQPQHF.

This chain joins TRBV30 and TRBJ2-7; the D gene could be TRBD1 or TRBD2 (6 bases each). CDR1 and CDR2 (germline): GTSNPN, SVGIG (reference sequence). The CDR3 consists of 13 residues. The V gene lost 4 bases and the J gene lost 7 bases, with 17 bases spanning the gap. CDR3 residues: CAWTAVGAGEQYF. The CDR3 nucleotides read TGTGCCTGGACCGCCGTGGGGGCGGGGGAGCAGTACTTC.

The rearrangement joins TRBV27 to TRBJ1-1; 8 bases map to TRBD1. The CDR3 consists of 16 residues. The trim removed 5 bases at V and 1 base at J, leaving 9 bases unmatched. From germline, CDR1 is MNHEY and CDR2 SMNVEV (reference sequence). For the CDR3, the DNA is TGTGCCAGCAGTCCCTGGGACAGGAAGGGGAACACTGAAGCTTTCTTT. Translation: CASSPWDRKGNTEAFF.

V is TRBV6-6 and J is TRBJ2-1, with D possibly being TRBD1 (6 bases). Trimming took off 5 bases at V and 5 bases at J, with 10 bases between the two ends. The CDR3 contains 13 residues. Germline values: CDR1 MNHNY, CDR2 SVGAGI (reference sequence). DNA for the CDR3: TGTGCCAGCAGTCGCAGGGGAGACAATGAGCAGTTCTTC. This translates into CASSRRGDNEQFF.

The chain links TRBV12-3 or TRBV12-4 to TRBJ2-7; D uncertain. The CDR3 is made up of 11 amino acids. V lost 5 bases and J 7 bases, leaving 9 bases between the germline ends. CDR3 in DNA: TGTGCCAGCAGTCCCCTCGAGGAGCAGTACTTC. This encodes CASSPLEEQYF.

The chain combines TRBV6-6 with TRBJ1-1; D gene unclear. Germline CDR1 and CDR2: MNHNY and SVGAGI (reference sequence). V lost 6 bases, J lost 7 bases, and 9 bases lay in between. The CDR3 is made up of 11 amino acids. The DNA of the CDR3 is TGTGCCAGCAGCGGACGGCTTGAAGCTTTCTTT. Its translation is CASSGRLEAFF.

This clone was seen once. The chain joins TRBV9 to TRBJ1-3; D not certain. Looked up from germline, CDR1 is SGDLS and CDR2 is YYNGEE. V lost 4 bases, J lost 0 bases, and 11 bases lay in between. CDR3 length equals 15 residues. The CDR3 sequence is CASSSGLSSGNTIYF. The CDR3 nucleotides read TGTGCCAGCAGCTCAGGACTGTCCTCTGGAAACACCATATATTTT.

The chain carries TRBV6-1 and TRBJ2-5; D is unclear. CDR1 and CDR2 (germline): MNHNS, SASEGT. Between the trimmed V and J ends, which lost 2 bases and 6 bases, there was a span of 13 bases. This CDR3 is built from 14 residues. The chain's CDR3 is CASSERFLQQTQYF. CDR3 bases: TGTGCCAGCAGTGAACGCTTTTTACAGCAGACCCAGTACTTC.